The rows below give T cell receptor beta chains drawn from one sample of a study of CD8 T cells in Susac syndrome. TCRdb ran MiXCR on the immunoSEQ multiplex PCR reads and lists one entry per CDR3 protein. The sample lists around 130,000 distinct CDR3 sequences; roughly 94% were seen once. Specimen: CD4+ T cells from PBMCs. The receptors here all came from a human donor in good health. CDR3s include the opening cysteine and the closing phenylalanine or tryptophan. The D gene is left open where the match is weak.

CDR3nt	CDR3aa	d_gene	v_gene	j_gene
TGTGCCAGTAGAGAGGGCCCCAACGTCCTGACTTTC	CASREGPNVLTF	NA	TRBV19	TRBJ2-6
TGCAGCGTTGAGGGGCGGGATTGGAGTAATGGCTACACCTTC	CSVEGRDWSNGYTF	NA	TRBV29-1	TRBJ1-2
TGTGCCAGTAGTGGGCTCCGGGGACAAACTTTGAATGAGCAGTTCTTC	CASSGLRGQTLNEQFF	NA	TRBV19	TRBJ2-1
TGTGCCACCAGTGGGGGGAAAAGCTCCTACAATGAGCAGTTCTTC	CATSGGKSSYNEQFF	NA	TRBV24-1	TRBJ2-1
TGCAGCGTTGAGTACAGGTTCTACAATGAGCAGTTCTTC	CSVEYRFYNEQFF	NA	TRBV29-1	TRBJ2-1
TGTGCCAGCGGCCTGAAAGCCGGGACAGGCAATTCACCCCTCCACTTT	CASGLKAGTGNSPLHF	NA	TRBV12-1	TRBJ1-6
TGTGCCAGCTCACCACCGTACGGGGGCATGGATTCACCCCTCCACTTT	CASSPPYGGMDSPLHF	NA	TRBV18	TRBJ1-6
TGTGCCAGCAGCCGTCAGGGTAGTCAAGAGACCCAGTACTTC	CASSRQGSQETQYF	NA	TRBV3-1	TRBJ2-5
TGTGCCAGCACAGGAAAGTCGGGTCTTCCCTGGGAGCAGTACTTC	CASTGKSGLPWEQYF	NA	TRBV18	TRBJ2-7
TGCAGTGCGCCTGGACTAGCGGGAGTAGGCGATACGCAGTATTTT	CSAPGLAGVGDTQYF	TRBD2	TRBV20-1	TRBJ2-3
TGTGCCAGCAGCCAAAACAGGAGAACTGAAGCTTTCTTT	CASSQNRRTEAFF	NA	TRBV14	TRBJ1-1